This TCR beta chain was obtained from a study of cytomegalovirus exposure and HLA in healthy donors. About the study: Of all 400 or so donors who were genotyped, roughly 81% belonged to the Caucasian-associated ancestry cluster.

PCR involved 60 Vbeta and 13 Jbeta primers. Libraries were prepared by immunoSEQ multiplex PCR; TCRdb keeps only in-frame clonotypes and omits some of them. The profile shows around 120,000 clones, around 81% of them singletons. The V gene end was trimmed by 6 bases and the J gene end by 1 base; junction bases not matched to a gene: 4. This CDR3 has 14 amino acids. Per the germline V gene, CDR1 is MNHEY and CDR2 is SVGAGI. This clonotype was sampled from a young man in good health and CMV-seronegative. The specimen sequenced was PBMCs. This chain links TRBV6-5 with TRBJ1-1, with TRBD1 matching 8 bases. The CDR3 here is CASSQDRANTEAFF. CDR3 DNA sequence: TGTGCCAGCAGCCAGGACAGGGCGAACACTGAAGCTTTCTTT.